A selection of T cell receptor beta chains follows, all from one sample in a study of beta chain features in type 1 diabetes. Only in-frame clones appear in the TCRdb table, and some are missing; sequencing was by immunoSEQ multiplex PCR. The data show around 13,000 clones, roughly half seen once. The specimen sequenced was stem cell memory CD4+ T cells from blood. These receptors all come from a man aged 18 to 30 in good health. The CDR3 runs from the conserved cysteine through the conserved F or W. D genes are given only for firm matches. A clone size is listed for some rows: how often the clone was seen (once, few, many), or a class if it is expanded.

size: medium-sized; J: TRBJ1-5; D: TRBD1; V: TRBV7-2; DNA: TGTGCCAGCAGCTTGGGTAGGGGGCATCAGCCCCAGCATTTT; CDR3: CASSLGRGHQPQHF
size: few; J: TRBJ2-6; D: TRBD1; V: TRBV6-1; DNA: TGTGCCAGCAGTGGTCGAACAGGGGGCGCTGGGGCCAACGTCCTGACTTTC; CDR3: CASSGRTGGAGANVLTF
size: .; J: TRBJ1-6; D: .; V: TRBV2; DNA: TGTGCCAGCAGGCGGGCCCAAAGCTCCTATAATTCACCCCTCCACTTT; CDR3: CASRRAQSSYNSPLHF
size: .; J: TRBJ1-2; D: .; V: TRBV11-2; DNA: TGTGCCAGCAGCTTAGCCGGGACTATGGCTAACTATGGCTACACCTTC; CDR3: CASSLAGTMANYGYTF
size: few; J: TRBJ2-6; D: TRBD2; V: TRBV7-8; DNA: TGTGCCAGCGCAATTCGGGACTACTTCTCTGGGGCCAACGTCCTGACTTTC; CDR3: CASAIRDYFSGANVLTF
size: .; J: TRBJ2-3; D: TRBD2; V: TRBV7-7; DNA: TGTGCCAGCAGCTCCGGGGGGAGCACAGATACGCAGTATTTT; CDR3: CASSSGGSTDTQYF
size: few; J: TRBJ1-2; D: .; V: TRBV29-1; DNA: TGCAGCGTTGAAGAGGACTTCAATGGCTACACCTTC; CDR3: CSVEEDFNGYTF
size: few; J: TRBJ2-3; D: .; V: TRBV28; DNA: TGTGCCAGCGCCCTCCCGGGGGTCCCAGATACGCAGTATTTT; CDR3: CASALPGVPDTQYF
size: .; J: TRBJ2-5; D: .; V: TRBV21-1; DNA: TGTGCCAGCAGCAGATTAGCGGGGGGGTATATACAAGAGACCCAGTACTTC; CDR3: CASSRLAGGYIQETQYF
size: once; J: TRBJ2-1; D: TRBD1; V: TRBV7-2; DNA: TGTGCCAGCAGCTCCGGGACAGGAAGCTCCTACAATGAGCAGTTCTTC; CDR3: CASSSGTGSSYNEQFF
size: few; J: TRBJ2-3; D: .; V: TRBV6-5; DNA: TGTGCCAGCAGTTGGCGACTAACAGATACGCAGTATTTT; CDR3: CASSWRLTDTQYF
size: .; J: TRBJ2-2; D: TRBD2; V: TRBV7-8; DNA: TGTGCCAGCAGCCGGGGGGTGGACACCGGGGAGCTGTTTTTT; CDR3: CASSRGVDTGELFF
size: .; J: TRBJ1-3; D: .; V: TRBV6-1; DNA: TGTGCCAGCAGTGAGGCAGGGATTGGAAACACCATATATTTT; CDR3: CASSEAGIGNTIYF
size: few; J: TRBJ2-5; D: .; V: TRBV4-1; DNA: TGCGCCAGCAGCTGGGGGGGCCAGGAGACCCAGTACTTC; CDR3: CASSWGGQETQYF
size: few; J: TRBJ2-3; D: TRBD2; V: TRBV7-2; DNA: TGTGCCAGCAGCTTAGGCGGGGGGGCCCTGGATACGCAGTATTTT; CDR3: CASSLGGGALDTQYF
size: .; J: TRBJ2-5; D: .; V: TRBV18; DNA: TGTGCCAGCTCACCTCAGACAGGCTTTTGGGAAGAGACCCAGTACTTC; CDR3: CASSPQTGFWEETQYF
size: few; J: TRBJ1-5; D: .; V: TRBV10-3; DNA: TGTGCCATCAGCGCAGGGGAGTGGCAGCCCCAGCATTTT; CDR3: CAISAGEWQPQHF
size: few; J: TRBJ2-1; D: .; V: TRBV7-2; DNA: TGTGCCAGCAGGAAGGGGCCGTACAATGAGCAGTTCTTC; CDR3: CASRKGPYNEQFF
size: .; J: TRBJ2-7; D: .; V: TRBV7-9; DNA: TGTGCCAGCAGCCCCCGTTCAGGGGCCTACGAGCAGTACTTC; CDR3: CASSPRSGAYEQYF